This T cell receptor (beta chain) derives from a study of cytomegalovirus exposure and HLA in healthy donors. Whole-study results and caveats: TCR sequences were mostly rare, though some public TCRs occurred in many donors. There were around 160 TCR beta chains listed as cytomegalovirus-associated. Earlier analysis looked at TCR beta V segments, and most were productive about 90% or about 30% of the time.

In the case of this clone: Its antigen is unknown.

Researchers ran the PCR with 60 Vbeta and 13 Jbeta primers. TCRdb's table, derived via immunoSEQ multiplex PCR, lists solely in-frame clones and lacks some. The profile shows about 140,000 clones, about 77% of them singletons. V was cut by 0 bases and J by 1 base, with 5 bases left in between. This CDR3 is built from 14 residues. Germline V gene data show CDR1 as WSHSY and CDR2 as SAAADI. This clonotype was obtained from a female donor in good health and CMV-seronegative. The rearrangement uses TRBV10-2 and TRBJ2-3, with D perhaps TRBD2 (5 bases). Sequencing input: PBMCs. CDR3 residues: CASSESGGTDTQYF. The CDR3 coding sequence is TGCGCCAGCAGTGAGTCGGGAGGCACAGATACGCAGTATTTT.